This TCR beta chain was sequenced during a study of blood T cell repertoires in COVID-19. The ends were cut back, 0 bases at V and 2 bases at J, with 11 bases in the middle. Germline values: CDR1 MNHEY, CDR2 SVGAGI. This CDR3 contains 15 residues. Authors' methods: Cell counts per sample came from amplifying reference gene primers. Only in-frame clones appear in the TCRdb table, and some are missing; sequencing was by immunoSEQ multiplex PCR. The DNA gave D and trimming, while V, J and clone size come from that table. This sample has 190,000 or so clones, with 81% found just once. Enrolled through a virtual design, the participants were between 18 and 89 years of age and came from fewer than 30 US areas.

The sequenced sample was PBMCs or T cells enriched from blood (not recorded which). The J gene is TRBJ2-7, the V gene TRBV6-5; TRBD2 is a possible D gene (5 bases). This clonotype was sampled from a middle-aged man who had recovered from COVID-19. The CDR3, as DNA: TGTGCCAGCAGTTACTCCCGTCCGAGGGCCTACGAGCAGTACTTC. Amino acid sequence: CASSYSRPRAYEQYF.